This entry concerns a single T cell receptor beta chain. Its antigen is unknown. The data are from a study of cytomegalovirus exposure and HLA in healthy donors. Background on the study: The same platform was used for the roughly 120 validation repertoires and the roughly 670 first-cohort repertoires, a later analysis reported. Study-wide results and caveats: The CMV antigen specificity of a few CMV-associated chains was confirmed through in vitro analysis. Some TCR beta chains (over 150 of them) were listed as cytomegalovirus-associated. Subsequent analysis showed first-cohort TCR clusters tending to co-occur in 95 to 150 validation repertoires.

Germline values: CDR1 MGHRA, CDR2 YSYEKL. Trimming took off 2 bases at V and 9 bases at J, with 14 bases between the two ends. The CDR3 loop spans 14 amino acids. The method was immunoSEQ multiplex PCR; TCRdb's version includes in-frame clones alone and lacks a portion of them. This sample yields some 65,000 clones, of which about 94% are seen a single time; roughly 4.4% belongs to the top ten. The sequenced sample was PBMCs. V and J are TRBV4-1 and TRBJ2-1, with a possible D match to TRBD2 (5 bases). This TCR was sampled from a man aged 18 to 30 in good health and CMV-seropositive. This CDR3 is CASSQLFASSEQFF. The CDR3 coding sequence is TGCGCCAGCAGCCAACTCTTCGCTAGCTCTGAGCAGTTCTTC.